A single sample is the source of the 15 T cell receptor beta chains below, sequenced in a study of CD8 T cells in Susac syndrome. Reverse transcription used about 0.45 to 1 ug RNA and random hexamers. TCRdb fed the immunoSEQ multiplex PCR reads into MiXCR, producing one record per CDR3 protein. This sample carries some 180,000 distinct CDR3 sequences, roughly 94% of them seen once, and the ten largest clones take approximately 0.099%. Sequencing input: CD4+ T cells from PBMCs. These receptors were collected from a human donor with Susac syndrome.

This chain links TRBV7-2 with TRBJ2-5; TRBD2 might be the D (6 bases). V was cut by 8 bases and J by 0 bases, with 13 bases left in between. This CDR3 has 14 amino acids. Germline CDR1 reads SGHTA; CDR2 reads FQGNSA. The CDR3 here is CASSPGLYQETQYF. The CDR3 coding sequence is TGTGCCAGCTCCCCGGGACTGTACCAAGAGACCCAGTACTTC.

The chain is built from TRBV3-1 and TRBJ2-2; no firm D call. Trimming cost V 0 bases and J 5 bases, with 16 bases left between them. CDR1 LGHDT and CDR2 YNNKEL come from the germline V gene (reference sequence). CDR3 length equals 17 residues. CDR3 residues: CASSQDRTRHKTGELFF. The CDR3 coding sequence is TGTGCCAGCAGCCAAGATAGAACACGACATAAAACCGGGGAGCTGTTTTTT.

The gene calls are TRBV4-2 and TRBJ2-5, with 11 bases identical to TRBD2. The CDR3 totals 17 residues. Germline values: CDR1 LGHNA, CDR2 YNFKEQ. The trim removed 2 bases at V and 0 bases at J, leaving 5 bases unmatched. In nucleotides, the CDR3 is TGTGCCAGCAGCCAAATCTTAGCGGGGGGGTACCAAGAGACCCAGTACTTC. As protein: CASSQILAGGYQETQYF.

The chain uses TRBV12-3 or TRBV12-4 and TRBJ2-6; D could derive from TRBD1 or TRBD2 (5 bases each). V was cut by 7 bases and J by 4 bases, with 14 bases left in between. This CDR3 region has 15 residues. For the CDR3, the DNA is TGTGCCAGCAACACCGGGGCGGTAGGGGCCAACGTCCTGACTTTC. It codes for CASNTGAVGANVLTF.

V gene TRBV12-3 or TRBV12-4 combines with J gene TRBJ1-2; the D gene is possibly TRBD1 (6 bases). The CDR3 extends over 16 amino acids. V lost 5 bases and J 4 bases, leaving 20 bases between the germline ends. CDR3 in amino acids: CASSERILTGLYGYTF. In DNA form, the CDR3 reads TGTGCCAGCAGTGAAAGAATACTGACAGGACTCTATGGCTACACCTTC.

This clonotype has only a few counts. The chain recombines TRBV7-9 with TRBJ2-3, with D perhaps matching TRBD2 (5 bases). Germline values: CDR1 SEHNR, CDR2 FQNEAQ (reference sequence). The CDR3 contains 12 residues. The V gene lost 6 bases and the J gene lost 6 bases, with 10 bases spanning the gap. CDR3 protein: CASSLIADTQYF. Written as DNA, the CDR3 is TGTGCCAGCAGTCTAATAGCGGATACGCAGTATTTT.

Written as DNA, the CDR3 is TGTGCCAGCAGCTTAGTTGGAGGCCAGGAGACCCAGTACTTC. Translating gives CASSLVGGQETQYF. The chain uses TRBV7-2 and TRBJ2-5, with a possible D match to TRBD2 (5 bases). CDR3 length: 14 amino acids. V was pared by 1 base and J by 5 bases, with 11 bases between. CDR1 and CDR2 from the germline V gene are SGHTA and FQGNSA. Using reference TRBV7-2 and TRBJ2-5 for the parts outside the CDR3, the full variable domain is GAGVSQSPSNKVTEKGKDVELRCDPISGHTALYWYRQSLGQGLEFLIYFQGNSAPDKSGLPSDRFSAERTGGSVSTLTIQRTQQEDSAVYLCASSLVGGQETQYFGPGTRLLVL.

V gene TRBV4-3 combines with J gene TRBJ1-2; D unresolved. Germline V CDR1 and CDR2: LGHNA, YSLEER. V was clipped by 0 bases and J by 5 bases, with 10 bases between them. This CDR3 comprises 14 residues. In DNA form, the CDR3 reads TGCGCCAGCAGCCAAGAGCTTTCAGAATATGGCTACACCTTC. Protein: CASSQELSEYGYTF.

The V call is TRBV27, the J call TRBJ1-6; 8 nucleotides align to TRBD1. This CDR3 has 15 amino acids. The germline V gene encodes CDR1 MNHEY and CDR2 SMNVEV (reference sequence). With V trimmed by 8 bases and J by 1 base, 4 bases remained unmatched. DNA of the CDR3: TGTGCCAGCTCCCGGACAGGGTCCTATAATTCACCCCTCCACTTT. This gives the protein CASSRTGSYNSPLHF.

J is TRBJ1-1 and V is TRBV5-1, with 8 bases matching TRBD1. V shed 4 bases and J 1 base; nucleotides not matched to a gene: 6. Germline CDR1 and CDR2: SGHRS and YFSETQ. CDR3 length equals 15 residues. DNA for the CDR3: TGCGCCAGCAGCACTGCCGGGACAGGGAACACTGAAGCTTTCTTT. Translation gives CASSTAGTGNTEAFF.

The sample holds one count of this clonotype. The rearrangement links TRBV7-2 to TRBJ2-5; 12 nucleotides agree with TRBD1. CDR1 is SGHTA, CDR2 FQGNSA, per germline. J was trimmed by 5 bases and V by 5 bases; bases with no gene match: 3. The length of the CDR3 is 14 residues. The CDR3 bases are TGTGCCAGCAGCGGGACAGGGGGCGTGGAGACCCAGTACTTC. Protein sequence: CASSGTGGVETQYF.

The CDR3 DNA sequence: TGTGCCAGCGAGCGCCGGGGACTAGCGGGAGAAGGATCCTACAATGAGCAGTTCTTC. The encoded protein is CASERRGLAGEGSYNEQFF. V usage is TRBV3-1 and J usage is TRBJ2-1; 14 bases agree with TRBD2. CDR1 and CDR2 from the germline V gene are LGHDT and YNNKEL (reference sequence). The CDR3 loop spans 19 amino acids. The V and J ends lost 8 bases and 1 base, in that order; junction bases with no gene match: 13.

The chain has TRBV12-3 or TRBV12-4 and TRBJ1-1, with 9 bases aligning to TRBD1. The CDR3 has 15 residues. V trimming: 6 bases; J trimming: 4 bases; junction bases outside the gene matches: 9. The CDR3 sequence: CASSPRRTGATEAFF. The CDR3 nucleotides read TGTGCCAGCAGCCCCAGAAGGACAGGGGCCACTGAAGCTTTCTTT.

V usage is TRBV30 and J usage is TRBJ1-1, with 9 bases fitting TRBD1. The V gene's germline CDR1 is GTSNPN and CDR2 SVGIG (reference sequence). V was clipped by 2 bases and J by 7 bases; unmatched bases: 8. The length of the CDR3 is 14 residues. For the CDR3, the DNA is TGTGCCTGGAGTTGGGACAGGGTTAATAATGAAGCTTTCTTT. Encoded protein: CAWSWDRVNNEAFF.

The J gene is TRBJ1-5, the V gene TRBV7-9; D call uncertain. The CDR3 sequence is 14 residues long. CDR1 is SEHNR, CDR2 FQNEAQ, per germline (reference sequence). Trimming left V 4 bases short and J 1 base short, with 8 bases between. CDR3 bases: TGTGCCAGCAGCTCAATCCAAAGCAATCAGCCCCAGCATTTT. Its protein product is CASSSIQSNQPQHF.